A single sample gave rise to the 10 T cell receptor beta chains below, sequenced in a study of blood T cell repertoires in COVID-19. Clones were read by immunoSEQ multiplex PCR, and TCRdb kept only the in-frame ones, dropping some. This table holds around 61,000 clones, roughly 86% found once. What was sequenced was peripheral blood. Every receptor here comes from a man in his sixties with acute or convalescent COVID-19.

The genes are TRBV7-9 and TRBJ2-7, with 8 bases identical to TRBD1. With 5 bases clipped from V and 6 bases from J, the junction kept 15 bases outside the gene matches. Germline V lookup: CDR1 SEHNR, CDR2 FQNEAQ (reference sequence). This CDR3 region has 16 residues. The CDR3 DNA follows: TGTGCCAGCAGCCCAAGGCGTGGCCAGGGGGCTGGCGAGCAGTACTTC. Translation gives CASSPRRGQGAGEQYF.

The V and J genes are TRBV3-1 (or the pseudogene TRBV3-2) and TRBJ1-2; maybe TRBD1 (5 bases). Between the trimmed V and J ends, which lost 0 bases and 3 bases, there was a span of 11 bases. Per germline, CDR1 LGHDT and CDR2 YNNKEL (reference sequence). The CDR3 is made up of 15 amino acids. CDR3 amino acids: CASSQDKTEDYGYTF. The CDR3 coding sequence is TGTGCCAGCAGCCAAGATAAGACAGAGGACTATGGCTACACCTTC.

The genes are TRBV5-1 and TRBJ1-5; tentative D call: TRBD1 (5 bases). Trimming left V 4 bases short and J 1 base short, with 15 bases between. CDR1 SGHRS and CDR2 YFSETQ come from the germline V gene. This CDR3 comprises 16 residues. CDR3 DNA sequence: TGCGCCAGCAGCCCCTCGGGGGGGGAGAGCAATCAGCCCCAGCATTTT. This sequence encodes CASSPSGGESNQPQHF.

This chain links TRBV4-2 with TRBJ1-6, with 8 bases aligning to TRBD1. The CDR3 has 16 residues. V dropped 2 bases and J dropped 6; count of bases not matched to a gene: 6. The germline V gene encodes CDR1 LGHNA and CDR2 YNFKEQ. CDR3 region: CASSQTRQGTNSPLHF. As DNA, the CDR3 is TGTGCCAGCAGCCAAACTCGACAGGGGACTAATTCACCCCTCCACTTT.

The V and J genes are TRBV18 and TRBJ2-2; the D gene is possibly TRBD1 (8 bases). The germline CDR1 and CDR2 sequences are KGHSH and LQKENI. Trimming shortened V by 5 bases and J by 4 bases, and 20 bases separated the two germline ends. The CDR3 runs to 17 residues. The CDR3 region has the DNA TGTGCCAGCTCATCAATCCCCACAGGGGGGGGCACCGGGGAGCTGTTTTTT. This translates into CASSSIPTGGGTGELFF.

The chain is built from TRBV2 and TRBJ1-1; D is perhaps TRBD1 (5 bases). This CDR3 spans 15 amino acids. The V gene lost 6 bases and the J gene lost 3 bases, with 17 bases spanning the gap. Germline lookup yields CDR1 SNHLY and CDR2 FYNNEI. This CDR3 is CASSQARPGDTEAFF. CDR3 DNA: TGTGCCAGCAGCCAAGCCCGCCCGGGGGACACTGAAGCTTTCTTT.

The chain employs TRBV27 and TRBJ1-1; tentatively, D is TRBD1 (5 bases). CDR1 and CDR2 from the germline V gene are MNHEY and SMNVEV (reference sequence). Trimming left V 5 bases short and J 4 bases short, with 11 bases between. The CDR3 totals 13 residues. The CDR3 reads CASSGRVSTEAFF. CDR3 nucleotides: TGTGCCAGCAGTGGCAGGGTTAGCACTGAAGCTTTCTTT.

V gene TRBV7-9 combines with J gene TRBJ1-2; 8 bases map to TRBD1. CDR1 and CDR2 from the germline V gene are SEHNR and FQNEAQ (reference sequence). V gave up 2 bases and J gave up 4 bases; unmatched junction bases: 6. The CDR3 is 15 residues long. The CDR3 reads CASSLILGTGYGYTF. The CDR3 nucleotides read TGTGCCAGCAGCTTAATCCTAGGGACAGGCTATGGCTACACCTTC. Complete variable domain (other parts from reference TRBV7-9 and TRBJ1-2): DTGVSQNPRHKITKRGQNVTFRCDPISEHNRLYWYRQTLGQGPEFLTYFQNEAQLEKSRLLSDRFSAERPKGSFSTLEIQRTEQGDSAMYLCASSLILGTGYGYTFGSGTRLTVV.

The rearrangement joins TRBV5-8 to TRBJ2-3; 9 bases agree with TRBD2. Germline V gene sequence: CDR1 SGHTS, CDR2 YDEGEE. The V and J ends lost 6 bases and 2 bases, in that order; junction bases with no gene match: 16. This CDR3 comprises 18 residues. The DNA of the CDR3 is TGTGCCAGCACCCCCAGGGTAGCGGGGGCCTCACCCACAGATACGCAGTATTTT. Its protein product is CASTPRVAGASPTDTQYF.

The chain employs TRBV15 and TRBJ1-4, with a weak D call TRBD1 (6 bases). V lost 0 bases and J lost 2, with 7 bases in between. Germline V gene lookup returns CDR1 LNHNV and CDR2 YYDKDF (reference sequence). The CDR3 is made up of 15 amino acids. The CDR3 nucleotides are TGTGCCACCAGCAGAGATAGGGGGACTAATGAAAAACTGTTTTTT. Protein product: CATSRDRGTNEKLFF.